This T cell receptor beta chain was identified in a study of cytomegalovirus exposure and HLA in healthy donors (dated by TCRdb to about 2017). Notes on the research overall: In an earlier analysis of several hundred of the donors, 276 Gb of sequence data and 90 million to 120 million unique TCR beta sequences from roughly 200 million T cells were reported. An early release covering about 600 HLA-typed donors comprised about 300 gigabases of sequencing data and about 90 million unique TCR sequences. Of the approximately 370 genotyped donors, 75% to 85% were placed in the genetic ancestry cluster associated with self-reported Caucasian donors. The study aimed to test whether cataloging public T cell receptors could reveal signatures of past pathogen exposure. Using immunosequencing, the study profiled T cell repertoires from 666 subjects and related those repertoires to cytomegalovirus serostatus. A separate validation cohort of approximately 120 different subjects was used in addition to the 666-subject first cohort. To predict cytomegalovirus infection status, the study brought together high-throughput TCR immunosequencing, statistical association of individual TCRs with disease status, and machine learning. A later analysis re-analyzed previously published TCR beta repertoires from roughly 690 donors and added high-resolution HLA genotyping to study TCR occurrence patterns. Rather than drawing on any new phenotypic data, the later analysis identified candidate immune exposures from TCR beta sequences and the way those sequences occurred across donors. In an earlier analysis of over 550 of the donors, high-throughput TCR beta sequencing was used to judge whether each TCR beta V gene segment behaved as functional or pseudogenic. Donor age, sex, ethnicity and CMV serostatus were compiled together with the repertoire data. A later genetic analysis used genome-wide SNP genotypes for about 60% of the roughly 700 donors, treating that subset as a discovery cohort. All discovery cohort repertoires had been generated on a single sequencing platform. Both class I and class II loci were covered by HLA typing, at four-digit resolution. The number of typed donors differed by locus: 629-630 for A, B, C, DRB1 and DQB1; 500 to 550 for DQA1; approximately 600 for DPA1; and roughly 470 for DPB1. Roughly 5 DR-DQ haplotypes were handled as single units for association and clustering, since linkage in the cohort was strong. On average, around 240,000 unique TCR beta nucleotide sequences were sequenced per donor among some 420 genotyped donors of the cohort, with about 17% of those sequences being non-productive.

Counted from cysteine to phenylalanine, this CDR3 has 15 amino acids. Kept here is only the CDR3 DNA, which spans 45 bases and is read in frame from base 1. The junction shows trimming of 7 bases on V and 2 bases on J, and the gene matches do not reach 10 bases of it. The germline V gene sets CDR1 to MNHNS and CDR2 to SASEGT. Note on this clone: Its binding antigen is unknown. No much larger clone exists at a distance of one base, and base qualities are not known.

Study-wide findings and limitations: In an earlier analysis of 587 of the donors, most TCR beta V segments appeared in productive rearrangements about 87% or about 30% of the time, broadly matching IMGT annotations. The authors suggested that the approach could potentially be extended to other disease states and immunological phenotypes. The earlier analysis of about 600 of the donors excluded around 17 rarely observed V segments, including chromosome 9 orphons, because counts were too low. Compared with the roughly 670-donor mean, donors in an Asian-associated ancestry cluster had fewer N-insertions in productive TCRs, according to a later genetic analysis. A few of the identified cytomegalovirus-associated TCR beta chains were confirmed in vitro to be specific for cytomegalovirus antigens. Correlated functional status among segregating V segments might be attributable to linkage disequilibrium, but an unknown experimental factor could not be ruled out. Strong co-occurrence of HLA alleles, especially DR and DQ, made assigning TCR associations to individual alleles difficult. The classifier was reported to diagnose cytomegalovirus status with high specificity and sensitivity in both the original cohort and the validation cohort. According to a later analysis, parvovirus B19, influenza, CMV and Epstein-Barr virus appeared linked to several top co-occurrence clusters. In a later analysis, HLA-associated TCR beta chains showed more clonal expansion and lower generation probabilities than non-associated chains that were equally common. A later genetic analysis associated a missense DCLRE1C variant with V-gene and J-gene trimming of TCR beta chains, and an independent cohort replicated the association. The presence/absence analyses assumed that sequencing depth was roughly uniform across donors, and that assumption may not be true. Because HLA typing was missing for some donors at each locus, association tests included only the typed subset. Most TCR sequences were seen in very few donors, while some public TCRs were found in many individuals. Immune exposure information for the cohort was limited to CMV serostatus. Only TCR beta chains were sequenced in this cohort, and the absence of alpha or paired-chain data limited detectable features. A later analysis associated about 17,000 TCR beta sequences with specific HLA alleles at a false discovery rate of 0.05. A cluster of highly shared sequence variants was judged likely to be a technical artifact of the sequencing pipeline. Because the 87-base-pair reads could not distinguish some IMGT-functional V segments, including TRBV6-2 and TRBV6-3, those segments were excluded. A further reported finding was that TCR beta sequences accurately predicted the HLA-A and HLA-B alleles for most subjects in the first cohort. In a later analysis, TCR association rates were found to vary across HLA loci, with the most associated TCRs seen for DRB1 alleles and the fewest for HLA-C alleles. According to a later analysis, most CMV-associated TCR beta chains appeared to be HLA-restricted, and the HLA associations seemed to be driven largely by CMV exposure. A total of 150 to 200 TCR beta chains were listed by the study as associated with cytomegalovirus.

The library was generated by the immunoSEQ multiplex PCR assay. A mixture of 60 forward primers for TCR Vbeta segments and 13 reverse primers for TCR Jbeta segments was used in the multiplex PCR. Amplification of the CDR3 region of rearranged TCR beta genes was performed with a multiplex PCR assay on genomic DNA. Amplified TCR beta libraries were sequenced as 87-base-pair reads on the Illumina HiSeq System. The paper's processing steps were these. A later analysis tallied about 77 million unique TCR beta chains across the roughly 610 repertoires, and approximately 12 million of those chains were shared by two or more donors. Raw reads were error-corrected and collapsed into unique sequences with a nearest-neighbor algorithm that merged closely related sequences to remove PCR and sequencing errors. CDR3 sequences were aligned to IMGT reference sequences to assign V, D and J gene segments. For a sequence to be retained, a match of at least six nucleotides was required to both a V gene segment and a J gene segment. Rearrangements were called productive when the CDR3 lacked stop codons and stayed in frame with V and J; all others were non-productive. Following IMGT convention, CDR3 was defined as the stretch from the second conserved V-encoded cysteine up to the conserved J-encoded phenylalanine. Sequences without an unambiguous match to a single V gene segment were excluded from the earlier analysis of a few hundred of the donors. An earlier analysis of a few hundred of the donors called V segments functional above 56.7% productive rearrangements and segregating when the between-donor standard deviation exceeded 5%. A statistical classification framework was developed to diagnose cytomegalovirus status using the catalog of TCR beta chain sequences. In a later analysis, TCR nucleotide sequences were compared against IMGT/GENE-DB human TR gene sequences so that V and J genes could be assigned. Using the TCRdist pipeline, a later analysis assigned CDR3 sequences along with most-parsimonious VDJ recombination scenarios. In a later analysis, every TCR beta chain was defined by the combination of its CDR3 amino acid sequence and its V-gene family, and reads without a unique V-gene family were dropped. To address suspected cross-contamination and a sequencing artifact, a later analysis removed roughly 580 highly shared, low-generation-probability nucleotide sequences. For each public chain, a later analysis derived a clonal expansion index from normalized ranks of inferred template counts within each repertoire. In a later analysis, generation probabilities were computed using a VDJ recombination model fitted to out-of-frame rearrangements, and the results were checked against IGoR. A later analysis scored TCR-TCR, TCR-HLA and TCR-CMV co-occurrence with hypergeometric tests, applying a repertoire-size bias correction to TCR pairs. A later analysis estimated false discovery rates by permuting HLA or CMV assignments 20 times. In a later analysis, co-occurring TCRs were grouped with DBSCAN, and TCRdist sequence similarity was added when clustering was performed within HLA-allele-positive subsets. Repertoires with fewer than 30,000 or more than 120,000 public chains were left out of co-occurrence clustering, as were about five repertoires with anomalous nucleotide sharing. TCRdb holds this immuneACCESS table with in-frame rearrangements only. Some clones are missing; in checked studies, unresolved V genes explain under half, and the rest has no known cause. The V and J calls and clone size come from that table; D and trimming were worked out from the DNA. This sample gives about 180,000 clones in total; roughly 79% of them show up just once. The ten largest clones capture 2.5% to 3.5% of the sample.

The cohort was made up of roughly 670 healthy bone marrow donors. At the time of sampling, all cohort members were nominally healthy, though unrecorded immune exposures were likely present. The donor was CMV seropositive and was included in the group of 289 seropositive cohort members. A peripheral blood sample was provided by each donor, and peripheral blood mononuclear cells were used for TCR beta sequencing. Genomic DNA was extracted from the blood cell samples with the Qiagen DNeasy Blood Extraction Kit. This receptor was identified in a woman between 45 and 60 years old in good health and CMV-seropositive. The chain is made from TRBV6-1 and TRBJ1-1, with 7 central nucleotides matching TRBD1. Sequenced input: PBMCs. The DNA reads as follows: TGTGCCAGCACCGCACGACAGGGTGGCAACACTGAAGCTTTCTTT. This codes for CASTARQGGNTEAFF.